This T cell receptor beta chain was captured in a study of blood T cell repertoires in COVID-19. Study-wide context: The analysed material was cDNA or gDNA that came from T cells, B-cell-depleted T cells, or PBMCs.

Assay: immunoSEQ multiplex PCR; the TCRdb copy retains only in-frame clones and omits some. The sample yields 200,000 to 300,000 clones, 86% seen once. The V and J ends lost 0 bases and 0 bases respectively, with 17 bases between them. The length of the CDR3 is 19 residues. Germline lookup yields CDR1 LGHNA and CDR2 YSLEER. The sequenced material came from peripheral blood. This TCR came from a man older than 75 with acute or convalescent COVID-19. The rearrangement joins TRBV4-3 to TRBJ1-4, with D perhaps matching TRBD1 (6 bases). In nucleotides, the CDR3 is TGCGCCAGCAGCCAAGATGGACAGACTCCTGTTGCAACTAATGAAAAACTGTTTTTT. Protein product: CASSQDGQTPVATNEKLFF.